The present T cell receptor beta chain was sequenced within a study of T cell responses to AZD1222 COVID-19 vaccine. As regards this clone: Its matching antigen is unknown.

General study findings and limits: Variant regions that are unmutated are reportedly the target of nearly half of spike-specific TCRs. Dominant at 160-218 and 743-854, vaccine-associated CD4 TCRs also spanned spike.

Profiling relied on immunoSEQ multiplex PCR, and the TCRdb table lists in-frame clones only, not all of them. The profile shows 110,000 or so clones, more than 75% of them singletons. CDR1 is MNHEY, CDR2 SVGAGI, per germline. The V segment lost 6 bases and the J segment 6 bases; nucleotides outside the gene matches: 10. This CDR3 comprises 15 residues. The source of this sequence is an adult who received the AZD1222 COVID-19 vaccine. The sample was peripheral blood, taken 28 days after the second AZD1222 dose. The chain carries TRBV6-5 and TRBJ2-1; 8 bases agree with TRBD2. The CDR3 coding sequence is TGTGCCAGCAGCCCAAGCGGGAGTTGGGGCAATGAGCAGTTCTTC. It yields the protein CASSPSGSWGNEQFF.